This T cell receptor beta chain originates from a study of lymphopenia after photon versus proton radiotherapy. Note on this clone: The target antigen is unknown.

Broader study findings: Post-nadir diversity loss with photons came from oligoclonal expansion, particularly CD8+ Temra cells.

TCRdb's copy holds only in-frame clones and misses some; the assay was immunoSEQ multiplex PCR. Found here are 160,000 or so clones, approximately 90% of them singletons; the top ten hold approximately 4.6%. V lost 2 bases and J 3 bases, leaving 10 bases between the germline ends. Per the germline V gene, CDR1 is SNHLY and CDR2 is FYNNEI. This CDR3 has 14 amino acids. Here the sequenced sample was peripheral blood, taken from a patient treated with photon-based radiotherapy. V is TRBV2 and J is TRBJ1-1, with unresolved D. The clonotype comes from a man in his forties or fifties with gastric cancer. This chain's CDR3 is CASSETGIYTEAFF. CDR3 sequence (DNA): TGTGCCAGCAGTGAAACGGGGATTTACACTGAAGCTTTCTTT.